This entry lists 27 T cell receptor beta chains sequenced from one sample in a study of blood T cell repertoires in COVID-19. Method: immunoSEQ multiplex PCR; TCRdb's copy keeps in-frame clones and lacks some. The table lists about 67,000 clones, over 70% of them singletons, with around 8% in the top ten. Sequencing input: peripheral blood. The receptors were sampled from a man aged 45 to 65 with active COVID-19.

The CDR3 reads CSAFGQGGGNTIYF. The DNA for the CDR3 is TGCAGCGCCTTTGGACAGGGGGGTGGAAACACCATATATTTT. The chain combines TRBV29-1 with TRBJ1-3; TRBD1 matches at 10 bases. Unmatched junction bases numbered 6, after V lost 7 bases and J lost 3 bases. Germline V lookup: CDR1 SQVTM, CDR2 ANQGSEA. This CDR3 spans 14 amino acids.

This rearrangement joins TRBV19 to TRBJ1-1; 7 nucleotides line up with TRBD1. Unmatched junction bases numbered 8, after V lost 6 bases and J lost 1 base. The CDR3 totals 15 residues. The V gene's germline CDR1 is LNHDA and CDR2 SQIVND (reference sequence). The CDR3 is CASRQYRGRNTEAFF. In DNA, the CDR3 is TGTGCCAGTAGGCAGTACAGGGGACGGAACACTGAAGCTTTCTTT.

This sequence joins TRBV14 and TRBJ2-2; D is ambiguous. The CDR3 length is 12 residues. V lost 2 bases and J lost 11, with 9 bases in between. Looked up from germline, CDR1 is SGHDN and CDR2 is FVKESK. The CDR3 DNA reads as TGTGCCAGCAGCCAATCTCGAACAGAGCTGTTTTTT. Translating gives CASSQSRTELFF.

This clone is a singleton in its sample. The chain combines TRBV2 with TRBJ1-2; D call uncertain. V shed 5 bases and J shed 8 bases, with 12 bases lying between them. The germline V gene has CDR1 SNHLY and CDR2 FYNNEI. The CDR3 covers 12 residues. The CDR3 sequence is CASSSRSGGYTF. The CDR3, as DNA: TGTGCCAGCAGTTCACGATCGGGAGGCTACACCTTC.

The V and J genes are TRBV2 and TRBJ2-5; D gene uncertain. Trimming stripped 7 bases from V and 4 bases from J, with 19 bases between. The CDR3 length is 15 residues. Looked up from germline, CDR1 is SNHLY and CDR2 is FYNNEI. In DNA, the CDR3 is TGTGCCAGCACCCAAACCGGGTTCTCCACAGAGACCCAGTACTTC. This gives the protein CASTQTGFSTETQYF.

The CDR3, as DNA: TGTGCCAGCAGCTTGGCCGGCCAGGGGGACACTGAAGCTTTCTTT. Protein sequence: CASSLAGQGDTEAFF. The gene calls are TRBV5-4 and TRBJ1-1; 7 nucleotides agree with TRBD1. Trimming took 0 bases from V and 3 from J; bases not matched to a gene: 5. Germline values: CDR1 SGHNT, CDR2 YYREEE (reference sequence). There are 15 residues in the CDR3.

This sequence joins TRBV3-1 (or the pseudogene TRBV3-2) and TRBJ2-7; no clear D. The CDR3 contains 15 residues. The germline V gene encodes CDR1 LGHDT and CDR2 YNNKEL (reference sequence). Trimming stripped 4 bases from V and 6 bases from J, with 19 bases between. The CDR3 sequence is CASSLPPHGGSEQYF. Written as DNA, the CDR3 is TGTGCCAGCAGCCTCCCCCCCCACGGTGGTTCCGAGCAGTACTTC.

The chain recombines TRBV2 with TRBJ2-1; D remains unclear. The V gene lost 4 bases and the J gene lost 7 bases, with 11 bases spanning the gap. This CDR3 region has 13 residues. CDR1 is SNHLY, CDR2 FYNNEI, per germline. The CDR3, as DNA: TGTGCCAGCAGTGGACTTTTTCTTAATGAGCAGTTCTTC. Translation gives CASSGLFLNEQFF.

J is TRBJ1-2 and V is TRBV27; 7 positions agree with TRBD1. This CDR3 has 16 residues. Germline CDR1 reads MNHEY; CDR2 reads SMNVEV (reference sequence). V shed 2 bases, J shed 8 bases, and the junction held 14 bases outside the gene matches. CDR3 amino acids: CASSLGGQIWEGGYTF. CDR3 nucleotides: TGTGCCAGCAGTTTAGGGGGACAGATCTGGGAAGGCGGCTACACCTTC.

The gene calls are TRBV4-1 and TRBJ2-5, with 12 nucleotides matching TRBD2. V gave up 0 bases and J gave up 2 bases; unmatched junction bases: 4. The CDR3 contains 17 residues. Per the germline V gene, CDR1 is MGHRA and CDR2 is YSYEKL. The CDR3 spells CASSQDRTSGAQETQYF. The DNA of the CDR3 is TGCGCCAGCAGCCAAGACCGGACTAGCGGGGCTCAAGAGACCCAGTACTTC.

The chain recombines TRBV3-1 (or the pseudogene TRBV3-2) with TRBJ1-3; perhaps TRBD1 as D (6 bases). Per germline, CDR1 LGHDT and CDR2 YNNKEL (reference sequence). V lost 3 bases, J lost 2 bases, and 11 bases lay in between. CDR3 size: 15 residues. CDR3 amino acids: CASSQGGAPGNTIYF. The CDR3 coding sequence is TGTGCCAGCAGCCAGGGGGGGGCTCCTGGAAACACCATATATTTT.

The chain uses TRBV27 and TRBJ1-6; TRBD1 aligns across 7 bases. J gave up 8 bases and V 1 base, and 2 bases lay outside the gene matches. There are 14 residues in the CDR3. Germline CDR1 MNHEY, CDR2 SMNVEV (reference sequence). The CDR3 nucleotides read TGTGCCAGCAGTTTATGGCAGGGGGATTCACCCCTCCACTTT. It translates to CASSLWQGDSPLHF.

The J gene is TRBJ2-7, the V gene TRBV19, with 12 bases that match TRBD1. V lost 5 bases and J lost 4; bases outside the gene matches: 6. The CDR3 extends over 15 amino acids. Germline V gene lookup returns CDR1 LNHDA and CDR2 SQIVND (reference sequence). CDR3 protein: CASSWGTGGAYEQYF. CDR3 nucleotide sequence: TGTGCCAGTAGTTGGGGGACAGGGGGCGCGTACGAGCAGTACTTC. The full variable domain, in which reference TRBV19 and TRBJ2-7 provide the parts outside the CDR3, is DGGITQSPKYLFRKEGQNVTLSCEQNLNHDAMYWYRQDPGQGLRLIYYSQIVNDFQKGDIAEGYSVSREKKESFPLTVTSAQKNPTAFYLCASSWGTGGAYEQYFGPGTRLTVT.

This clone was seen a handful of times. This sequence joins TRBV18 and TRBJ1-2, with 7 bases lining up with TRBD1. CDR1 and CDR2 (germline): KGHSH, LQKENI. The CDR3 is 13 amino acids. The V and J ends lost 4 bases and 4 bases, in that order; junction bases with no gene match: 3. DNA for the CDR3: TGTGCCAGCTCACAGGGACAGCTCTATGGCTACACCTTC. This gives the protein CASSQGQLYGYTF. The full variable domain, rest sourced from reference TRBV18 and TRBJ1-2, is NAGVMQNPRHLVRRRGQEARLRCSPMKGHSHVYWYRQLPEEGLKFMVYLQKENIIDESGMPKERFSAEFPKEGPSILRIQQVVRGDSAAYFCASSQGQLYGYTFGSGTRLTVV.

This chain uses TRBV29-1 with TRBJ2-7; possibly TRBD1 for D (6 bases). The V gene lost 8 bases and the J gene lost 0 bases, with 14 bases spanning the gap. In germline, CDR1 is SQVTM, CDR2 ANQGSEA. The CDR3 runs to 13 residues. The CDR3 region has the DNA TGCAGCTTTGGGACACCCAGCTCCTACGAGCAGTACTTC. It yields the protein CSFGTPSSYEQYF.

On this clone: The sample holds other DNA sequences that translate to the same CDR3. The CDR3 spells CASSLTGNNQPQHF. As DNA, the CDR3 is TGTGCCAGCAGCTTAACGGGAAACAATCAGCCCCAGCATTTT. The J gene is TRBJ1-5, the V gene TRBV7-9; no definite D call. The CDR3 has 14 amino acids. CDR1 SEHNR and CDR2 FQNEAQ come from the germline V gene (reference sequence). V lost 2 bases and J 3 bases, leaving 8 bases between the germline ends.

This clone was observed a few times. This chain links TRBV6-2 or TRBV6-3 with TRBJ2-1; 7 bases line up with TRBD1. Unmatched junction bases numbered 9, after V lost 1 base and J lost 0 bases. The CDR3 runs 18 residues. Per germline, CDR1 MNHEY and CDR2 SVGEGT. The CDR3 here is CASSYYPETGISYNEQFF. The CDR3 DNA is TGTGCCAGCAGTTACTATCCCGAGACAGGGATCTCCTACAATGAGCAGTTCTTC.

The genes are TRBV7-2 and TRBJ1-2, with D perhaps TRBD1 (6 bases). Germline lookup yields CDR1 SGHTA and CDR2 FQGNSA. The CDR3 spans 14 residues. V shed 5 bases and J shed 9 bases, with 19 bases lying between them. CDR3 in amino acids: CASSAQGGGRSYTF. The CDR3, as DNA: TGTGCCAGCAGCGCGCAGGGCGGGGGGCGTAGCTACACCTTC.

This chain connects TRBV9 to TRBJ2-1, with 7 bases identical to TRBD2. J gave up 3 bases and V 2 bases, and 8 bases lay outside the gene matches. This CDR3 has 16 residues. Per germline, CDR1 SGDLS and CDR2 YYNGEE. The CDR3 DNA is TGTGCCAGCAGCGTCCGGGGGGATATAGGCTACAATGAGCAGTTCTTC. Translating it yields CASSVRGDIGYNEQFF.

J is TRBJ2-7 and V is TRBV28; 7 bases match TRBD1. The CDR3 sequence is 13 residues long. The germline gives CDR1 MDHEN, CDR2 SYDVKM. With 5 bases clipped from V and 0 bases from J, the junction kept 1 base outside the gene matches. CDR3 sequence: CASSQGDSYEQYF. The DNA for the CDR3 is TGTGCCAGCAGTCAGGGGGACTCCTACGAGCAGTACTTC.

The CDR3 sequence is CASSLLAGGPTDTQYF. Here the CDR3 DNA reads TGCGCCAGCAGCTTGCTAGCGGGAGGTCCCACAGATACGCAGTATTTT. The chain carries TRBV5-1 and TRBJ2-3; the match to TRBD2 covers 11 bases. V shed 1 base and J 2 bases; nucleotides not matched to a gene: 3. The V gene's germline CDR1 is SGHRS and CDR2 YFSETQ. This CDR3 comprises 16 residues.

V and J are TRBV2 and TRBJ1-2; no reliable D call. Germline V CDR1 and CDR2: SNHLY, FYNNEI. The length of the CDR3 is 15 residues. The V and J ends lost 4 bases and 1 base respectively, with 13 bases between them. CDR3 DNA: TGTGCCAGCAGTGCGATAGGAGGATTTAACTATGGCTACACCTTC. As protein: CASSAIGGFNYGYTF.

This rearrangement joins TRBV2 to TRBJ1-2, with D hard to call. The V end was cut by 7 bases, the J end by 4 bases, with 13 bases between. The CDR3 is 13 amino acids. Per the germline V gene, CDR1 is SNHLY and CDR2 is FYNNEI. The CDR3 DNA sequence: TGTGCCAGCAATCCGACTCCCCCCTATGGCTACACCTTC. It yields the protein CASNPTPPYGYTF.

The chain employs TRBV6-2 or TRBV6-3 and TRBJ2-1, with 13 bases identical to TRBD2. The CDR3 is 17 residues long. Looked up from germline, CDR1 is MNHEY and CDR2 is SVGEGT. The V segment lost 0 bases and the J segment 3 bases; nucleotides outside the gene matches: 2. This CDR3 is CASSYSGLAGLYNEQFF. The DNA of the CDR3 is TGTGCCAGCAGTTACTCGGGACTAGCGGGACTCTACAATGAGCAGTTCTTC.

The chain links TRBV7-6 to TRBJ1-3; 7 bases line up with TRBD1. J lost 0 bases, V lost 2 bases, and 7 bases had no gene match. This CDR3 is 17 amino acids long. Germline assignment: CDR1 SGHVS and CDR2 FNYEAQ. CDR3 in DNA: TGTGCCAGCAGCTTACTAGGGACAGCGAGCTCTGGAAACACCATATATTTT. It is translated as CASSLLGTASSGNTIYF.

The V and J genes are TRBV6-5 and TRBJ1-1; weak D call: TRBD1 (6 bases). With 6 bases removed from V and 5 bases from J, the gap between germline ends came to 19 bases. The CDR3 consists of 15 residues. In germline, CDR1 is MNHEY, CDR2 SVGAGI. Here the CDR3 reads CASSRSAPRGTEAFF. CDR3 sequence (DNA): TGTGCCAGCAGCCGCTCCGCGCCCAGGGGTACTGAAGCTTTCTTT.

This rearrangement joins TRBV5-4 to TRBJ2-7, with TRBD2 as a possible D gene (6 bases). V was clipped by 1 base and J by 1 base, with 9 bases between them. The CDR3 extends over 14 amino acids. The germline CDR1 and CDR2 sequences are SGHNT and YYREEE (reference sequence). The CDR3 is CASSLFGGSYEQYF. Here the CDR3 DNA reads TGTGCCAGCAGCTTGTTCGGGGGATCCTACGAGCAGTACTTC.